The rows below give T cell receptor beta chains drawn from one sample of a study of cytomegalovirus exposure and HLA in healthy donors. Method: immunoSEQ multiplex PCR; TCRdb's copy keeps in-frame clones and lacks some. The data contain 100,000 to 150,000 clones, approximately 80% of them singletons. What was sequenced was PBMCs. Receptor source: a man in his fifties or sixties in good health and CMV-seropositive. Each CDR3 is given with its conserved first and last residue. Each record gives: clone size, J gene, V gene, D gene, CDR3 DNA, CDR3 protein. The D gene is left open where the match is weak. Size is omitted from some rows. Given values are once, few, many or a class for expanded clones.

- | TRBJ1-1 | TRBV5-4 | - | TGTGCCAGCAGCTTGAACGAAGGGGAAAAGTGGGCTTTCTTT | CASSLNEGEKWAFF
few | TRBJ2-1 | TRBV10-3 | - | TGTGCCATCACCCAAGGTGGAGGAATAGGGAATGAGCAGTTCTTC | CAITQGGGIGNEQFF
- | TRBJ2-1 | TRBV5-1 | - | TGCGCCAGCAGCATGGGGGGAGATGAGCAGTTCTTC | CASSMGGDEQFF
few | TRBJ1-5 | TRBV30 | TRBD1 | TGTGCCTGGACGAACGGGACAGAATCAAATCAGCCCCAGCATTTT | CAWTNGTESNQPQHF
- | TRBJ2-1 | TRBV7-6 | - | TGTGCCAGCAGCCAGGCTAACTCCCAGTTGTTCTTC | CASSQANSQLFF
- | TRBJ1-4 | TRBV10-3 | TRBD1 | TGTGCCATCAGTGATTCCGGGACAGGGGGCGAGGGTGAAAAACTGTTTTTT | CAISDSGTGGEGEKLFF
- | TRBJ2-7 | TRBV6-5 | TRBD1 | TGTGCCAGCAGTTACAGCCACAGGGGGCTCTACGAGCAGTACTTC | CASSYSHRGLYEQYF
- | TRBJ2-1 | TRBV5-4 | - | TGTGCCAGCAGCCGGGACGGCGGGGCCTCCTACAATGAGCAGTTCTTC | CASSRDGGASYNEQFF
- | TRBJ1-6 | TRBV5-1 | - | TGCGCCAGCAGCGATGACAGAAATTCACCCCTCCACTTT | CASSDDRNSPLHF
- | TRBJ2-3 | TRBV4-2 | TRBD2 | TGTGCCAGCAGCCAAGACCTAGCGGGGTCCACAGATACGCAGTATTTT | CASSQDLAGSTDTQYF
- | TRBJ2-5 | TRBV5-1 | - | TGCGCCAGCAGCTTGTCCCAGGGTAGTCGAGAGACCCAGTACTTC | CASSLSQGSRETQYF
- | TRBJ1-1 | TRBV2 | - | TGTGCCAGCAGTGAAGTCCAGGGGAAAGGGGCTTTCTTT | CASSEVQGKGAFF
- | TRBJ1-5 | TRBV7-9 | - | TGTGCCAGCAGCCGACAGGCTCAGCCCCAGCATTTT | CASSRQAQPQHF
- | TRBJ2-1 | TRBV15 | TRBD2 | TGTGCCACCAGCATCGGGGGGGTACAAGGGGAGCAGTTCTTC | CATSIGGVQGEQFF
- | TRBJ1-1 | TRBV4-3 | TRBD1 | TGCGCCAGCAGCCAAGATGAGGGACAGCCGAACACTGAAGCTTTCTTT | CASSQDEGQPNTEAFF
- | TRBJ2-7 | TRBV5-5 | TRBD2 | TGTGCCAGCAGCTTGGAGGGCGGGAGGCCCCCCTACGAGCAGTACTTC | CASSLEGGRPPYEQYF
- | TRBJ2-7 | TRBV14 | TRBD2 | TGTGCCAGCAGCCAAGCCCTAGCGGGAGTAGAGCAGTACTTC | CASSQALAGVEQYF
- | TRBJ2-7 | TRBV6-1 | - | TGTGCCTCCGGTTTCGAGCAGTACTTC | CASGFEQYF
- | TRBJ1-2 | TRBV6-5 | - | TGTGCCAGCAGTTACTCGAGCGGGCCGCAGGAGGGCTACACCTTC | CASSYSSGPQEGYTF
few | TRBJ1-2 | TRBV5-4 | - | TGTGCCAGCACTTACTTGGGGCAGAATGGCTACACCTTC | CASTYLGQNGYTF
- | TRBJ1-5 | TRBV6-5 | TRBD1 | TGTGCCAGCAGTCCCACGACAGGGGCGAGACAGCCCCAGCATTTT | CASSPTTGARQPQHF
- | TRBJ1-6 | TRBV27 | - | TGTGCCAGCGGTACAGGGCCCTACTCCTATAATTCACCCCTCCACTTT | CASGTGPYSYNSPLHF
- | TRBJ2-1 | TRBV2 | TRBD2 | TGTGCCAGCAGTGATCGACTAGCGGGAGTTTTCTCCTACAATGAGCAGTTCTTC | CASSDRLAGVFSYNEQFF
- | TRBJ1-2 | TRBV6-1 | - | TGTGCCAGCAGTTCAGGGTACTATGGCTACACCTTC | CASSSGYYGYTF
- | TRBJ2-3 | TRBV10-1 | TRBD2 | TGCGCCAGCAGTGAAGCGGGGGCCGAGGGAGATACGCAGTATTTT | CASSEAGAEGDTQYF
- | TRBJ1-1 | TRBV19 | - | TGTGCCAGTAGTACGACAGTTCGGAACACTGAAGCTTTCTTT | CASSTTVRNTEAFF
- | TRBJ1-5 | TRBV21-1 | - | TGTGCCAGGGGGGCGCCCCAGCATTTT | CARGAPQHF